This TCR beta chain is from a study of early T cells in non-severe SARS-CoV-2 infection. Whole-study context: Whole-blood bulk RNA, unsorted, was sequenced, and chains were unpaired.

Individual cDNA molecules were tagged with unique molecular identifiers. One entry per CDR3 protein, called by TCRdb with MiXCR from the 5' RACE reads. The sample gives 25,000 to 40,000 distinct CDR3 sequences, approximately 4.4% of which show up once; just under 8% is in the top ten. The receptor was derived from an adult who was a healthcare worker with PCR-confirmed SARS-CoV-2 infection or an uninfected control (not recorded which). The sequencing sample was made of whole blood.

CDR3 DNA sequence: TGTGCCAGCAGCCTAAACGAGGGCGGGTGGACTGAAGCTTTCTTT. This translates into CASSLNEGGWTEAFF. This chain joins TRBV7-3 and TRBJ1-1, with D hard to call. CDR1 and CDR2 from the germline V gene are SGHTA and FQGTGA. The CDR3 runs 15 residues. V was trimmed by 5 bases and J by 5 bases, leaving 18 bases between them.